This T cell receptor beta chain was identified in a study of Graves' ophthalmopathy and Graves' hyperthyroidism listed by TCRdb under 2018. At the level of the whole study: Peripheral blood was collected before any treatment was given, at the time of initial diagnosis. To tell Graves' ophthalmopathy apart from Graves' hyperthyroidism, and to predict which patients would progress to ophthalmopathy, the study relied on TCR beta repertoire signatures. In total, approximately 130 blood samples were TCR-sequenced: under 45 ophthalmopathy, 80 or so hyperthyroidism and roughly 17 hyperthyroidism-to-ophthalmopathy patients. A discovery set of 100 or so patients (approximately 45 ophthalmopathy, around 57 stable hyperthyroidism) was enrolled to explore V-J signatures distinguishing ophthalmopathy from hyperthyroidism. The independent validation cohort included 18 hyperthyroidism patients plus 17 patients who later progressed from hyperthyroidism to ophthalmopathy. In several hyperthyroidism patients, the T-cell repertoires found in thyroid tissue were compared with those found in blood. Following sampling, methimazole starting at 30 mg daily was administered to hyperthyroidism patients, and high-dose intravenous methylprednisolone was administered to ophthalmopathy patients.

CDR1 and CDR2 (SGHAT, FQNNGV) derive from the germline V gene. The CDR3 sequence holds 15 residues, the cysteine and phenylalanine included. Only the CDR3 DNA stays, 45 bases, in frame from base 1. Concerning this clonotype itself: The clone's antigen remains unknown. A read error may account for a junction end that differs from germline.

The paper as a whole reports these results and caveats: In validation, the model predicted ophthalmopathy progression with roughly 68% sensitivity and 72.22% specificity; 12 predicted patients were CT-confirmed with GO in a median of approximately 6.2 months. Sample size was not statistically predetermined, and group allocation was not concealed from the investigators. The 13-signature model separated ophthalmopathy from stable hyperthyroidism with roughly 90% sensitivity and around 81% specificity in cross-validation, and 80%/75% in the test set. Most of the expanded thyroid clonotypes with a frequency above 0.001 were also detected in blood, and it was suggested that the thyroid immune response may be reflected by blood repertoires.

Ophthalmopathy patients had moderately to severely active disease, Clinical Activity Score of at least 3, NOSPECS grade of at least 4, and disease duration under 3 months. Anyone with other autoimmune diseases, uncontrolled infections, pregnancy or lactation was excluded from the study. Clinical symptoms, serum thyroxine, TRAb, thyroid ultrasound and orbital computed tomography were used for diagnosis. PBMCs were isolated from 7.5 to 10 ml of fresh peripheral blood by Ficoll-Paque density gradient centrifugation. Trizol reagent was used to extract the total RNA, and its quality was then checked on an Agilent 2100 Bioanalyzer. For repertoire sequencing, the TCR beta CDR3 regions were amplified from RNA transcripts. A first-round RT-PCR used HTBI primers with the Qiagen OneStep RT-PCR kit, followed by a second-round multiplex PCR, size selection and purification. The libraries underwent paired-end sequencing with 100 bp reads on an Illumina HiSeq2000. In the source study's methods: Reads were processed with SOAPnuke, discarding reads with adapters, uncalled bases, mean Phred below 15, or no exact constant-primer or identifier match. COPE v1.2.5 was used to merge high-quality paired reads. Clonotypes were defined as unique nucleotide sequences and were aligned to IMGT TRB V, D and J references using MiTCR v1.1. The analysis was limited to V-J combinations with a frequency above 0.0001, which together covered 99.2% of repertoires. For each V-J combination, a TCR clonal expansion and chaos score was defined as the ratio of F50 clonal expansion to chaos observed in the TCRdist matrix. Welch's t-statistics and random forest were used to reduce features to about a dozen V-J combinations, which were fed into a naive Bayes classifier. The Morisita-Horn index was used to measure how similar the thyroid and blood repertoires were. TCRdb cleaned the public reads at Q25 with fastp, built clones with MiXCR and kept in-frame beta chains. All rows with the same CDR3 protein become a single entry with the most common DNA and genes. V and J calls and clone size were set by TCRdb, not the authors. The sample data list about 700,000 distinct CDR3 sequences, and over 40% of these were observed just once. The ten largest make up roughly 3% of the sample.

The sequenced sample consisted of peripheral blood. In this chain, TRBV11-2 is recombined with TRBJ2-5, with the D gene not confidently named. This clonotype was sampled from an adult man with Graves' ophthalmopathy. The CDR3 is CAGSLDVRQLETQYF. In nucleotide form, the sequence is TGTGCCGGCAGCTTAGATGTCCGACAACTAGAGACCCAGTACTTC.